These 18 T cell receptor beta chains were sequenced from one sample in a study of long-term antiretroviral therapy in people with HIV. Survey level was the resolution at which the v3.0 immunoSEQ assay ran. The repertoire was sequenced with immunoSEQ multiplex PCR; TCRdb's copy has only in-frame clones and lacks some. The sample gives tens of thousands of clones, around 90% of which show up once; about 4.5% is in the top ten. The sample was unsorted PBMCs, taken about 5.5 years after starting antiretroviral therapy. Every receptor here comes from a middle-aged woman with HIV.

The genes are TRBV2 and TRBJ1-2, with 10 bases lining up with TRBD1. The ends lost 8 bases at V and 6 bases at J; junction bases unmatched: 15. The V gene's germline CDR1 is SNHLY and CDR2 FYNNEI. CDR3 length equals 16 residues. CDR3 amino acids: CASQESPGQGIDGYTF. DNA of the CDR3: TGTGCCAGCCAGGAGAGTCCGGGACAGGGGATCGATGGCTACACCTTC.

The rearrangement uses TRBV19 and TRBJ1-2; 7 bases match TRBD1. This CDR3 is 15 amino acids long. The V gene end was trimmed by 4 bases and the J gene end by 6 bases; junction bases not matched to a gene: 11. Germline V lookup: CDR1 LNHDA, CDR2 SQIVND (reference sequence). The CDR3 nucleotides are TGTGCCAGTAGTACCCTACAGGGGAGGACGGATGGCTACACCTTC. Translated, it gives CASSTLQGRTDGYTF.

This chain links TRBV7-2 with TRBJ2-7, with 7 bases identical to TRBD2. V lost 2 bases and J lost 3; bases outside the gene matches: 4. The CDR3 totals 14 residues. Looked up from germline, CDR1 is SGHTA and CDR2 is FQGNSA. CDR3 coding DNA: TGTGCCAGCAGCTTACGCGGGGGTAGCTACGAGCAGTACTTC. Translation gives CASSLRGGSYEQYF. The full variable domain, with the rest looked up from reference TRBV7-2 and TRBJ2-7, is GAGVSQSPSNKVTEKGKDVELRCDPISGHTALYWYRQSLGQGLEFLIYFQGNSAPDKSGLPSDRFSAERTGGSVSTLTIQRTQQEDSAVYLCASSLRGGSYEQYFGPGTRLTVT.

This CDR3 is CASSESKQGAQHF. In DNA form, the CDR3 reads TGCGCCAGCAGTGAGTCGAAACAGGGGGCCCAGCATTTT. The V and J genes are TRBV10-1 and TRBJ1-5; 8 bases line up with TRBD1. The germline V gene encodes CDR1 WNHNN and CDR2 SYGVQD (reference sequence). CDR3 length equals 13 residues. The V gene end was trimmed by 0 bases and the J gene end by 11 bases; junction bases not matched to a gene: 3.

This clone was detected once. The chain recombines TRBV11-3 with TRBJ2-1, with 9 bases aligning to TRBD2. Germline V gene sequence: CDR1 SGHNT, CDR2 YENEEA. This CDR3 comprises 14 residues. The V and J ends lost 5 bases and 8 bases, in that order; junction bases with no gene match: 7. The CDR3 spells CASSGRGLADEQFF. The CDR3 DNA sequence: TGTGCCAGCAGCGGGCGGGGACTAGCCGATGAGCAGTTCTTC.

V usage is TRBV11-2 and J usage is TRBJ1-5, with 7 bases identical to TRBD1. Germline CDR1 reads SGHAT; CDR2 reads FQNNGV. The J segment lost 5 bases and the V segment lost 6 bases, leaving 4 bases of the junction unmatched. The CDR3 spans 13 residues. The CDR3: CASSYDRDQPQHF. CDR3 nucleotides: TGTGCCAGCAGTTATGACAGGGATCAGCCCCAGCATTTT.

The rearrangement joins TRBV11-2 to TRBJ2-1; the D is unclear. CDR1 SGHAT and CDR2 FQNNGV come from the germline V gene. The CDR3 covers 12 residues. V was cut by 6 bases and J by 8 bases, with 11 bases left in between. CDR3 region: CASRGPSDEQFF. CDR3 DNA sequence: TGTGCCAGCAGGGGCCCCAGCGATGAGCAGTTCTTC.

The chain has TRBV7-9 and TRBJ2-7; possible D gene TRBD2, 5 bases. The CDR3 extends over 17 amino acids. Per the germline V gene, CDR1 is SEHNR and CDR2 is FQNEAQ (reference sequence). Trimming stripped 1 base from V and 2 bases from J, with 18 bases between. The CDR3 nucleotides read TGTGCCAGCAGCTTAGGCGGTGGAGGTAGCGTTACCTACGAGCAGTACTTC. Its protein product is CASSLGGGGSVTYEQYF.

This clone was seen a single time. The chain combines TRBV10-2 with TRBJ2-1; 7 nucleotides agree with TRBD1. This CDR3 region has 14 residues. V lost 4 bases, J lost 3 bases, and 3 bases stayed unmatched. Germline V gene data show CDR1 as WSHSY and CDR2 as SAAADI. Here the CDR3 reads CASSAGQFYNEQFF. The CDR3 bases are TGCGCCAGCAGTGCGGGACAGTTCTACAATGAGCAGTTCTTC.

CDR3 sequence (DNA): TGTGCCAGCAGCCAGAGCGGGGATAACACCGGGGAGCTGTTTTTT. Protein sequence: CASSQSGDNTGELFF. The chain links TRBV9 to TRBJ2-2; 7 nucleotides match TRBD2. Trimming at V came to 4 bases and at J to 2 bases, leaving 5 bases not matched to a gene. From germline, CDR1 is SGDLS and CDR2 YYNGEE. The CDR3 contains 15 residues.

The chain links TRBV5-1 to TRBJ2-7, with a possible D match to TRBD2 (5 bases). Trimming left V 4 bases short and J 1 base short, with 9 bases between. The CDR3 totals 13 residues. The germline V gene has CDR1 SGHRS and CDR2 YFSETQ. The DNA for the CDR3 is TGCGCCAGCAGCCGTGGGAGTTCCTACGAGCAGTACTTC. Protein: CASSRGSSYEQYF.

The J gene is TRBJ1-4, the V gene TRBV6-5; D gene ambiguous. Germline V CDR1 and CDR2: MNHEY, SVGAGI. The ends were cut back, 2 bases at V and 4 bases at J, with 8 bases in the middle. CDR3 length: 14 residues. The CDR3 nucleotides read TGTGCCAGCAGTTACCGGGTCGGTAATGAAAAACTGTTTTTT. Amino acids: CASSYRVGNEKLFF.

V gene TRBV29-1 combines with J gene TRBJ2-2; D remains ambiguous. V was trimmed by 1 base and J by 8 bases, leaving 11 bases between them. The CDR3 is made up of 13 amino acids. The germline V gene encodes CDR1 SQVTM and CDR2 ANQGSEA. In DNA form, the CDR3 reads TGCAGCGTTGAAGTCTCTATCTCGGGGGAGCTGTTTTTT. Translating gives CSVEVSISGELFF.

This clone showed up just a few times. The CDR3 nucleotides are TGCGCCAGCAGCCAAGGGGGCTTTGTACGGGGCAGGGTCACTGAAGCTTTCTTT. This codes for CASSQGGFVRGRVTEAFF. The genes are TRBV4-1 and TRBJ1-1; tentative D call: TRBD1 (5 bases). This CDR3 comprises 18 residues. V lost 1 base to trimming and J lost 4 bases, with 22 bases between them. Germline assignment: CDR1 MGHRA and CDR2 YSYEKL.

V usage is TRBV4-1 and J usage is TRBJ2-2; the match to TRBD1 covers 7 bases. Germline CDR1 MGHRA, CDR2 YSYEKL. CDR3 length: 16 residues. The V and J ends lost 4 bases and 4 bases, in that order; junction bases with no gene match: 9. Written as DNA, the CDR3 is TGCGCCAGCAGCCCTTCGACAGGGTTCACCACCGGGGAGCTGTTTTTT. This codes for CASSPSTGFTTGELFF.

This clone was found a few times. This chain connects TRBV7-2 to TRBJ2-3; no definite D call. Germline V gene data show CDR1 as SGHTA and CDR2 as FQGNSA. With 1 base removed from V and 4 bases from J, the gap between germline ends came to 6 bases. The CDR3 has 13 amino acids. The CDR3 sequence: CASSLVESDTQYF. In DNA form, the CDR3 reads TGTGCCAGCAGCTTAGTGGAGTCAGATACGCAGTATTTT.

The V gene is TRBV19, the J gene TRBJ2-7; TRBD1 agrees at 7 bases. The germline V gene encodes CDR1 LNHDA and CDR2 SQIVND (reference sequence). The CDR3 spans 14 residues. V lost 1 base and J lost 3; bases outside the gene matches: 3. CDR3 in amino acids: CASSIGQGDYEQYF. Written as DNA, the CDR3 is TGTGCCAGTAGTATAGGACAGGGAGACTACGAGCAGTACTTC. The full variable domain, its missing parts supplied by reference TRBV19 and TRBJ2-7, is DGGITQSPKYLFRKEGQNVTLSCEQNLNHDAMYWYRQDPGQGLRLIYYSQIVNDFQKGDIAEGYSVSREKKESFPLTVTSAQKNPTAFYLCASSIGQGDYEQYFGPGTRLTVT.

The chain joins TRBV9 to TRBJ2-3, with 16 positions matching TRBD2. Germline V gene lookup returns CDR1 SGDLS and CDR2 YYNGEE. The CDR3 runs 16 residues. The V gene end was trimmed by 2 bases and the J gene end by 5 bases; junction bases not matched to a gene: 2. CDR3 DNA sequence: TGTGCCAGCAGCGTGGGGACTAGCGGGGGGGAAGATACGCAGTATTTT. It translates to CASSVGTSGGEDTQYF. Drawing the rest from reference TRBV9 and TRBJ2-3, the complete variable domain is DSGVTQTPKHLITATGQRVTLRCSPRSGDLSVYWYQQSLDQGLQFLIQYYNGEERAKGNILERFSAQQFPDLHSELNLSSLELGDSALYFCASSVGTSGGEDTQYFGPGTRLTVL.